This TCR beta chain was obtained from a study of CD8+ T cells in alopecia areata. It was cDNA, reverse transcribed from extracted RNA, that served as the sequencing template. The assay was immunoSEQ multiplex PCR, and TCRdb's table has in-frame clones only and misses some. This table holds about 200,000 clones, roughly three fifths found once. J was trimmed by 1 base and V by 1 base; bases with no gene match: 5. CDR1 and CDR2 (germline): SGHRS, YFSETQ. This CDR3 is built from 17 residues. Specified treatment: oral pan-JAK inhibitor, 5-10 mg twice daily. The chain links TRBV5-1 to TRBJ2-6, with 7 bases fitting TRBD2. This clonotype originated in a human donor with alopecia areata. The starting material was CD4+ T cells sorted from blood, obtained at week 4, from a patient treated with tofacitinib. In DNA, the CDR3 is TGCGCCAGCAGCTTGTTCGGGGGAGGGTCTGGGGCCAACGTCCTGACTTTC. It yields the protein CASSLFGGGSGANVLTF. The full variable domain, with the rest looked up from reference TRBV5-1 and TRBJ2-6, is KAGVTQTPRYLIKTRGQQVTLSCSPISGHRSVSWYQQTPGQGLQFLFEYFSETQRNKGNFPGRFSGRQFSNSRSEMNVSTLELGDSALYLCASSLFGGGSGANVLTFGAGSRLTVL.